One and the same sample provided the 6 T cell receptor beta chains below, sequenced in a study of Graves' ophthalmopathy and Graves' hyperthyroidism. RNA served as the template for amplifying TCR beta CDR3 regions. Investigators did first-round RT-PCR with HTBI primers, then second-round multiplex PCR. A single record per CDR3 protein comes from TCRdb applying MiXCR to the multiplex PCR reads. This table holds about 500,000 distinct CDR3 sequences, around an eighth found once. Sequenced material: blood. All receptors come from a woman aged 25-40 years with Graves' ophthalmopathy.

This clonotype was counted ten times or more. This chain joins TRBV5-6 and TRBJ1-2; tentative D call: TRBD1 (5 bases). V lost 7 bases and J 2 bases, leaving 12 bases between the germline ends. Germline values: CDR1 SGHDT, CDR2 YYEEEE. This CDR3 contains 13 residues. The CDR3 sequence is CASFGDGNYGYTF. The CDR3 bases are TGTGCCAGCTTTGGGGACGGAAACTATGGCTACACCTTC.

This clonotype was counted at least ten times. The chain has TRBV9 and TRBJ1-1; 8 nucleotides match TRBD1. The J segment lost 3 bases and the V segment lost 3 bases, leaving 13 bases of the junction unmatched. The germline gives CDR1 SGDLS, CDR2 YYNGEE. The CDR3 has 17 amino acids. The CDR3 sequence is CASSAGTQGALDTEAFF. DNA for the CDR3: TGTGCCAGCAGCGCCGGGACTCAGGGGGCTTTGGACACTGAAGCTTTCTTT. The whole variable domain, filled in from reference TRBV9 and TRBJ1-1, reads DSGVTQTPKHLITATGQRVTLRCSPRSGDLSVYWYQQSLDQGLQFLIQYYNGEERAKGNILERFSAQQFPDLHSELNLSSLELGDSALYFCASSAGTQGALDTEAFFGQGTRLTVV.

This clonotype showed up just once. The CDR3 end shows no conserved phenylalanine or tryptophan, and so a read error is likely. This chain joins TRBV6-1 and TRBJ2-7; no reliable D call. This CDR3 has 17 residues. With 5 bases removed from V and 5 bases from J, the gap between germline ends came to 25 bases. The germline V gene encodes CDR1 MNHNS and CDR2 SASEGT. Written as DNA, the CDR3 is TGTGCCAGCAGTAAAAGACAAGTTCTTACCCATATCCACGAGCAGTACTTG. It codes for CASSKRQVLTHIHEQYL.

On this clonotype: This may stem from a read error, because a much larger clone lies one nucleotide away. The CDR3 region has the DNA TGTGCCAGCAGTCGGACAGTGATCTCTGGGGTCAACGTCCTGACTTTC. Its protein is CASSRTVISGVNVLTF. V usage is TRBV6-9 and J usage is TRBJ2-6, with a weak D call TRBD1 (6 bases). The CDR3 totals 16 residues. Germline-derived CDR1 and CDR2 are MNHGY and SVAAGI.

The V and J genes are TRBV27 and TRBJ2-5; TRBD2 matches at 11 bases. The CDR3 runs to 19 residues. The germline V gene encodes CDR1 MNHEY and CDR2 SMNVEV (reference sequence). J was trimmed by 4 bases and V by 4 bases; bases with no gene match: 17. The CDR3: CASSSLFSGRADSGETQYF. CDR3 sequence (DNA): TGTGCCAGCAGTTCCCTTTTTAGCGGGAGGGCCGATTCGGGAGAGACCCAGTACTTC.

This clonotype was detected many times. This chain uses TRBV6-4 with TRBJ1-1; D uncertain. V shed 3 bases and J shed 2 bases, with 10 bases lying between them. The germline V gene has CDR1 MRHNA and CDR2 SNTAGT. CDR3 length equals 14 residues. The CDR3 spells CASSEAGINTEAFF. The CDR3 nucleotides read TGTGCCAGCAGTGAGGCAGGAATAAACACTGAAGCTTTCTTT.